This T cell receptor (beta chain) derives from a study of OX40 agonist ivuxolimab in advanced cancers. Study details: Dose-escalation patients had hepatocellular carcinoma, melanoma, renal cell or head and neck cancer. Allowance was made for prior anti-PD-1, anti-PD-L1 or anti-CTLA-4 therapy, and roughly 40% had some.

As for this clone: Antigen: not known.

The V end lost 0 bases, the J end lost 4 bases, and 10 bases lay between the germline ends. The CDR3 is made up of 14 amino acids. From germline, CDR1 is SGHRS and CDR2 YFSETQ. Study results and caveats: Clones of CD4+ and CD8+ blood T cells grew by week 6 at doses of 0.1 to 3.0 mg/kg.

Profiled with immunoSEQ multiplex PCR; TCRdb holds only in-frame clones, not every one. The data hold 96,000 or so clones, with approximately 80% observed a single time. The sample was CD4+ or CD8+ T cells sorted from blood, taken in a trial of the OX40 agonist ivuxolimab. The chain employs TRBV5-1 and TRBJ2-5; D perhaps matches TRBD1 (6 bases). The receptor's source is an adult with an advanced solid tumor such as melanoma, head and neck, liver or kidney cancer. CDR3 sequence: CASSLVGQRETQYF. The DNA of the CDR3 is TGCGCCAGCAGCTTGGTAGGACAGCGAGAGACCCAGTACTTC.